A single sample gave rise to the 11 T cell receptor beta chains below, sequenced in a study of Graves' ophthalmopathy and Graves' hyperthyroidism. The TCR beta CDR3 regions underwent amplification from RNA transcripts. An initial RT-PCR round employing HTBI primers preceded a second-round multiplex PCR. TCRdb re-called the multiplex PCR reads with MiXCR, one entry per CDR3 protein. The sample includes around 1,200,000 distinct CDR3 sequences, roughly 35% seen only once; the top ten take around 10%. Sequencing was performed on peripheral blood or thyroid tissue (not recorded which). Receptor source: an adult man with Graves' hyperthyroidism.

This clonotype appeared a few times. The chain carries TRBV15 and TRBJ1-4; 9 bases are shared with TRBD1. The CDR3 runs to 15 residues. With V trimmed by 3 bases and J by 6 bases, 5 bases remained unmatched. Germline-derived CDR1 and CDR2 are LNHNV and YYDKDF (reference sequence). Written as DNA, the CDR3 is TGTGCCACCAGCAGGTGGGACAGGGAAGATGAAAAACTGTTTTTT. It is translated as CATSRWDREDEKLFF.

The CDR3 sequence is CASSKGQSSYNSPLHF. As DNA, the CDR3 is TGTGCCAGCAGCAAGGGGCAGAGCTCCTATAATTCACCCCTCCACTTT. The genes are TRBV9 and TRBJ1-6; D might be TRBD1 (5 bases). Germline CDR1 is SGDLS and CDR2 is YYNGEE. V lost 4 bases and J lost 0, with 11 bases in between. CDR3 length equals 16 residues. Drawing the rest from reference TRBV9 and TRBJ1-6, the complete variable domain is DSGVTQTPKHLITATGQRVTLRCSPRSGDLSVYWYQQSLDQGLQFLIQYYNGEERAKGNILERFSAQQFPDLHSELNLSSLELGDSALYFCASSKGQSSYNSPLHFGNGTRLTVT.

The gene calls are TRBV4-3 and TRBJ2-5; tentatively, D is TRBD1 (6 bases). V was shortened by 1 base and J by 7 bases, with 16 bases between the two germline ends. The CDR3 covers 15 residues. Germline CDR1 is LGHNA and CDR2 is YSLEER. CDR3 residues: CASSQGEQGSRTQYF. The DNA for the CDR3 is TGCGCCAGCAGCCAAGGGGAACAGGGATCCAGGACCCAGTACTTC.

This clonotype was seen a handful of times. This chain links TRBV10-3 with TRBJ1-2; 7 bases fit TRBD1. Germline CDR1 ENHRY, CDR2 SYGVKD. Trimming cost V 6 bases and J 7 bases; bases outside gene matches: 20. The CDR3 length is 17 residues. In DNA, the CDR3 is TGTGCCATCAGCGTTGAAGATTCTCCGACAGGGAGAGGTGGCTACACCTTC. It yields the protein CAISVEDSPTGRGGYTF.

This clonotype was detected many times. This chain joins TRBV7-2 and TRBJ1-3; possible D gene TRBD1, 5 bases. Trimming removed 3 bases from V and 4 bases from J, with 13 bases in between. The CDR3 sequence is 15 residues long. The V gene's germline CDR1 is SGHTA and CDR2 FQGNSA. The CDR3 here is CASSFGQAAGNTIYF. In nucleotides, the CDR3 is TGTGCCAGCAGCTTTGGACAAGCGGCAGGAAACACCATATATTTT.

This clonotype was seen a few times. The V and J genes are TRBV9 and TRBJ1-4; D call uncertain. V was shortened by 0 bases and J by 8 bases, with 14 bases between the two germline ends. Germline V gene data show CDR1 as SGDLS and CDR2 as YYNGEE. This CDR3 spans 15 amino acids. The CDR3 DNA follows: TGTGCCAGCAGCGTAGGGGTAGGGATGGAAGAAAAACTGTTTTTT. The encoded protein is CASSVGVGMEEKLFF. The variable domain in full, with the rest retrieved from reference TRBV9 and TRBJ1-4, is DSGVTQTPKHLITATGQRVTLRCSPRSGDLSVYWYQQSLDQGLQFLIQYYNGEERAKGNILERFSAQQFPDLHSELNLSSLELGDSALYFCASSVGVGMEEKLFFGSGTQLSVL.

This clonotype appeared many times. The chain employs TRBV10-2 and TRBJ2-7; 10 positions agree with TRBD2. CDR1 and CDR2 (germline): WSHSY, SAAADI. With 7 bases clipped from V and 10 bases from J, the junction kept 13 bases outside the gene matches. This CDR3 is built from 14 residues. For the CDR3, the DNA is TGCGCCAGCAAGCTAGCGGGGGCACAAGGCGAACAGTACTTC. Protein: CASKLAGAQGEQYF.

This clonotype was recorded at least ten times. The chain carries TRBV10-3 and TRBJ1-1, with TRBD1 matching over 9 bases. Losses at the gene ends were 5 bases for V and 1 base for J; bases not matched to a gene: 5. This CDR3 spans 15 amino acids. Germline CDR1 ENHRY, CDR2 SYGVKD. In DNA form, the CDR3 reads TGTGCCATCAGTACCAGGACAGGGGAGAACACTGAAGCTTTCTTT. This sequence encodes CAISTRTGENTEAFF.

This rearrangement joins TRBV6-2 or TRBV6-3 to TRBJ2-5, with D possibly TRBD1 on 6 matching bases. Germline lookup yields CDR1 MNHEY and CDR2 SVGEGT. The V and J ends lost 6 bases and 9 bases respectively, with 17 bases between them. The CDR3 is 13 amino acids. The CDR3 DNA is TGTGCCAGCAGACTAGGACAGTCGTTCGCCCAGTACTTC. Amino acid sequence: CASRLGQSFAQYF.

This clonotype was observed many times. V gene TRBV29-1 combines with J gene TRBJ2-5; TRBD1 is a possible D gene (5 bases). Trimming shortened V by 7 bases and J by 1 base, and 13 bases separated the two germline ends. The CDR3 is made up of 13 amino acids. Looked up from germline, CDR1 is SQVTM and CDR2 is ANQGSEA. CDR3 coding DNA: TGCAGCGCCCAGCCTGACAGCCAAGAGACCCAGTACTTC. Protein: CSAQPDSQETQYF.

There are a few counts of this clonotype. The rearrangement links TRBV7-2 to TRBJ2-5; D gene uncertain. The germline V and J ends were trimmed by 6 bases and 2 bases, with 13 bases remaining between them. CDR3 length equals 14 residues. Germline V gene sequence: CDR1 SGHTA, CDR2 FQGNSA. The DNA of the CDR3 is TGTGCCAGCAGTCCCCCCCGTCTTCAAGAGACCCAGTACTTC. Translated: CASSPPRLQETQYF.